In this sample, the clone carrying this T cell receptor (beta chain) turned up many times. Its specificity is unknown. This CDR3 is 15 amino acids long. Germline V CDR1 and CDR2: SGHAT, FQNNGV. V lost 4 bases to trimming and J lost 0 bases, with 7 bases between them. The data are from a study of blood T cells in healthy people across ages. Next came a second PCR, run for about 7 to 12 cycles, which used a sample-barcoded 5' primer along with a J-beta primer mix. Unique molecular identifiers of 12 random nucleotides labeled each cDNA. CDR3-containing paired-end reads numbering at least 2.5 million came from each sample. TCRdb re-called the 5' RACE reads through MiXCR, storing one row per CDR3 protein. Of about 1 million distinct CDR3 sequences listed, almost 25% are singletons. Study-level points and caveats: Shifts in expanded clonotypes may have been confounded by donor CMV status, which was unknown.

Caucasian, healthy and from Russia, the donors were aged between 6 and 90. A further study also used this sample, focusing on T cells of mothers and their children.

The sequence was collected from a girl aged 2 to 10 in good health. The material sequenced was blood. J is TRBJ1-6 and V is TRBV11-2; D is uncertain. CDR3: CASSSGSSYNSPLHF. CDR3 in DNA: TGTGCCAGCAGCTCGGGGAGCTCCTATAATTCACCCCTCCACTTT.